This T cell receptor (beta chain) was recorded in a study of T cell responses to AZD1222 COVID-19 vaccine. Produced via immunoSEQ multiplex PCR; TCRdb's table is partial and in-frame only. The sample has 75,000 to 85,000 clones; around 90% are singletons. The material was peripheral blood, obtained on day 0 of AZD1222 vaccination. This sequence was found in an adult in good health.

CDR3 sequence reads: CASSPPSGRGNEQFF. DNA of the CDR3: TGTGCCAGCTCACCTCCTAGCGGGAGGGGGAATGAGCAGTTCTTC. The chain employs TRBV18 and TRBJ2-1; 12 positions match TRBD2. The germline V gene encodes CDR1 KGHSH and CDR2 LQKENI. J gave up 7 bases and V 3 bases, and 4 bases lay outside the gene matches. The CDR3 is made up of 15 amino acids.